Described below is a single TCR beta chain sequence and its context. Antigen specificity is unknown. The donors were members of the roughly 120-subject validation cohort (separate from the 666-subject first cohort). Measured with immunoSEQ multiplex PCR; TCRdb has only the in-frame clones, and not every one. This sample carries more than 80,000 clones, about 95% of them seen once, and the ten largest clones take about 1.3%. These data belong to a study of cytomegalovirus exposure and HLA in healthy donors. The study's findings and limits: A subsequent analysis found that TCR clusters from the first cohort also tended to co-occur in the 90 to 150 validation repertoires, with approximately 94% of cluster scores above 0.

The sequenced sample consisted of PBMCs. The TCR sequence derives from a woman between 18 and 29 years old in good health and CMV-seronegative.

CDR3 region: CAISPSTSDGDTQYF. The CDR3 nucleotides are TGTGCCATCAGTCCCTCGACTAGCGATGGAGATACGCAGTATTTT. The rearrangement uses TRBV10-3 and TRBJ2-3; 8 nucleotides match TRBD2. Germline CDR1 ENHRY, CDR2 SYGVKD. The J segment lost 5 bases and the V segment lost 5 bases, leaving 9 bases of the junction unmatched. This CDR3 has 15 residues.